These 27 T cell receptor beta chains were sequenced from one sample in a study of cytomegalovirus exposure and HLA in healthy donors. PCR primers comprised 60 Vbeta and 13 Jbeta primers. Profiling relied on immunoSEQ multiplex PCR, and the TCRdb table lists in-frame clones only, not all of them. Of 120,000 to 150,000 clones listed, roughly 80% are singletons. The sequenced material came from PBMCs. Source of these receptors: a woman aged 40 to 49 in good health and CMV-seropositive.

The CDR3 DNA is TGTGCCAGCAGCTTAATGGCGGGGGGGGGAGAGACCCAGTACTTC. Translating it yields CASSLMAGGGETQYF. This rearrangement joins TRBV7-3 to TRBJ2-5; 9 nucleotides agree with TRBD2. Germline V CDR1 and CDR2: SGHTA, FQGTGA. This CDR3 comprises 15 residues. Trimming cost V 1 base and J 4 bases; bases outside gene matches: 4.

This chain uses TRBV7-2 with TRBJ2-1; TRBD2 matches 13 bases. Per germline, CDR1 SGHTA and CDR2 FQGNSA. Trimming removed 1 base from V and 5 bases from J; junction bases left unmatched: 5. The CDR3 totals 17 residues. The DNA for the CDR3 is TGTGCCAGCAGCTTAGATTCGACTAGCGGGGGGAACAATGAGCAGTTCTTC. Its protein is CASSLDSTSGGNNEQFF.

J is TRBJ2-1 and V is TRBV2; 9 positions agree with TRBD1. There are 20 residues in the CDR3. Unmatched junction bases numbered 24, after V lost 6 bases and J lost 6 bases. Germline V gives CDR1 SNHLY, CDR2 FYNNEI. The CDR3 DNA sequence: TGTGCCAGCAGAAGAAAAACCGGGACAGGGCACCCCAGCGGGGTCAATGAGCAGTTCTTC. This gives the protein CASRRKTGTGHPSGVNEQFF.

The chain links TRBV13 to TRBJ2-1; 13 bases match TRBD2. The V gene end was trimmed by 5 bases and the J gene end by 16 bases; junction bases not matched to a gene: 5. The CDR3 spans 12 residues. CDR1 and CDR2 from the germline V gene are PRHDT and FYEKMQ (reference sequence). This CDR3 is CASSTSGGAEFF. The CDR3 nucleotides are TGTGCCAGCAGCACTAGCGGGGGGGCCGAATTCTTC.

V usage is TRBV7-3 and J usage is TRBJ2-3; the match to TRBD2 covers 7 bases. The CDR3 contains 13 residues. Germline V CDR1 and CDR2: SGHTA, FQGTGA. V gave up 5 bases and J gave up 6 bases; unmatched junction bases: 5. The CDR3 DNA follows: TGTGCCAGCAGCACACTGGGGGGGGATACGCAGTATTTT. Its translation: CASSTLGGDTQYF.

The V and J genes are TRBV5-1 and TRBJ2-5, with 9 nucleotides matching TRBD1. The end of the DNA aligns better with TRBJ2-7, so the J call may be wrong. The CDR3 has 13 amino acids. Germline CDR1 SGHRS, CDR2 YFSETQ. CDR3 sequence (DNA): TGCGCCAGCAGTACAGGGGGCGTAAACGAGCAGTACTTC. Translated, it gives CASSTGGVNEQYF.

The chain is built from TRBV11-3 and TRBJ2-7; the match to TRBD1 covers 7 bases. This CDR3 has 15 amino acids. Germline V CDR1 and CDR2: SGHNT, YENEEA. J lost 7 bases, V lost 0 bases, and 9 bases had no gene match. CDR3 protein: CASSLEGTALEEQYF. The CDR3 DNA reads as TGTGCCAGCAGCTTAGAAGGGACAGCCCTTGAGGAGCAGTACTTC.

The DNA for the CDR3 is TGTGCCAGCAGCTTAGGGGCAAGCACTTTAAACATTCAGTACTTC. It translates to CASSLGASTLNIQYF. The chain uses TRBV7-8 and TRBJ2-4, with D uncertain. The CDR3 spans 15 residues. Trimming removed 1 base at V and 6 bases at J, with 13 bases between. Germline CDR1 SGHVS, CDR2 FQNEAQ.

The V call is TRBV5-1, the J call TRBJ2-7, with D unclear. The CDR3 sequence is 14 residues long. Germline lookup yields CDR1 SGHRS and CDR2 YFSETQ. The V end lost 0 bases, the J end lost 0 bases, and 7 bases lay between the germline ends. CDR3 nucleotide sequence: TGCGCCAGCAGCTTGGTTCCCAACTCCTACGAGCAGTACTTC. It specifies CASSLVPNSYEQYF.

The DNA for the CDR3 is TGTGCCAGCAGTTTCCCCTTTTCGGGGGGGAGCTCCTACAATGAGCAGTTCTTC. It codes for CASSFPFSGGSSYNEQFF. The chain combines TRBV28 with TRBJ2-1; 8 bases agree with TRBD2. Germline CDR1 and CDR2: MDHEN and SYDVKM. V trimming: 3 bases; J trimming: 0 bases; junction bases outside the gene matches: 10. The CDR3 runs to 18 residues.

J is TRBJ2-5 and V is TRBV2; no firm D call. The germline CDR1 and CDR2 sequences are SNHLY and FYNNEI. CDR3 length: 12 residues. V was shortened by 4 bases and J by 11 bases, with 14 bases between the two germline ends. The CDR3: CASSGETLEQYF. For the CDR3, the DNA is TGTGCCAGCAGTGGAGAGACCTTGGAGCAGTACTTC.

This clone was observed a few times. This chain joins TRBV5-4 and TRBJ1-6, with D maybe TRBD1 (5 bases). This CDR3 has 14 residues. With 0 bases removed from V and 9 bases from J, the gap between germline ends came to 10 bases. The germline CDR1 and CDR2 sequences are SGHNT and YYREEE (reference sequence). CDR3 region: CASSLEGSASPLHF. CDR3 coding DNA: TGTGCCAGCAGCTTGGAGGGGTCCGCTTCACCCCTCCACTTT.

The chain combines TRBV5-6 with TRBJ2-3, with D perhaps TRBD2 (5 bases). This CDR3 contains 17 residues. From germline, CDR1 is SGHDT and CDR2 YYEEEE. The germline V and J ends were trimmed by 1 base and 3 bases, with 18 bases remaining between them. CDR3 in amino acids: CASSLRGLKPGTDTQYF. CDR3 nucleotide sequence: TGTGCCAGCAGCTTGCGAGGACTCAAGCCGGGGACAGATACGCAGTATTTT.

CDR3 bases: TGTGCCAGCAGTTTCGGTGGAGCCACTAATGAAAAACTGTTTTTT. Its translation: CASSFGGATNEKLFF. V gene TRBV27 combines with J gene TRBJ1-4; D is unclear. This CDR3 has 15 amino acids. V was clipped by 3 bases and J by 2 bases, with 10 bases between them. CDR1 and CDR2 (germline): MNHEY, SMNVEV (reference sequence).

The chain employs TRBV28 and TRBJ1-5, with 9 bases that match TRBD1. The J segment lost 9 bases and the V segment lost 6 bases, leaving 6 bases of the junction unmatched. This CDR3 is built from 13 residues. From germline, CDR1 is MDHEN and CDR2 SYDVKM. CDR3 amino acids: CASSRQGGRPQHF. The CDR3 coding sequence is TGTGCCAGCAGCCGACAGGGGGGGAGGCCCCAGCATTTT.

The chain joins TRBV7-6 to TRBJ2-3; maybe TRBD1 (6 bases). This CDR3 contains 13 residues. Between the trimmed V and J ends, which lost 2 bases and 11 bases, there was a span of 14 bases. Germline-derived CDR1 and CDR2 are SGHVS and FNYEAQ. CDR3 DNA: TGTGCCAGCAGCTTATCCGGAGAGACAGGGCAGTATTTT. This translates into CASSLSGETGQYF.

DNA for the CDR3: TGTGCCAGCAGCGTAGGGGGTCAGGGGTACGAGCAGTTCTTC. It encodes CASSVGGQGYEQFF. The chain recombines TRBV9 with TRBJ2-1; TRBD1 is a possible D gene (6 bases). CDR1 SGDLS and CDR2 YYNGEE come from the germline V gene. V gave up 0 bases and J gave up 10 bases, with 14 bases separating them. CDR3 length: 14 amino acids.

This clone was seen only once. The rearrangement uses TRBV2 and TRBJ2-5; TRBD2 aligns across 16 bases. Unmatched junction bases numbered 6, after V lost 4 bases and J lost 7 bases. CDR3 length: 16 residues. From germline, CDR1 is SNHLY and CDR2 FYNNEI. CDR3 in amino acids: CASSGQGLAGGGTQYF. The CDR3 DNA follows: TGTGCCAGCAGTGGCCAGGGACTAGCGGGAGGGGGGACCCAGTACTTC.

The CDR3 region is CASQAKEGTISPLHF. For the CDR3, the DNA is TGTGCCAGCCAGGCGAAGGAGGGGACCATTTCACCCCTCCACTTT. The chain combines TRBV18 with TRBJ1-6, with D perhaps TRBD1 (5 bases). Looked up from germline, CDR1 is KGHSH and CDR2 is LQKENI. The CDR3 has 15 residues. V was pared by 8 bases and J by 9 bases, with 20 bases between.

A remark on this clone: One junction end disagrees with the germline gene, perhaps due to a read error. The V gene is TRBV28, the J gene TRBJ1-1, with 7 positions matching TRBD1. This CDR3 region has 16 residues. The V gene's germline CDR1 is MDHEN and CDR2 SYDVKM. This CDR3 is CASSPQGLRMNIEAFF. The CDR3 DNA reads as TGTGCCAGCAGTCCACAGGGGTTGAGGATGAACATTGAAGCTTTCTTT.

This chain connects TRBV7-2 to TRBJ2-7, with D tentatively TRBD2 (5 bases). CDR3 length: 13 residues. Germline assignment: CDR1 SGHTA and CDR2 FQGNSA. The V gene lost 6 bases and the J gene lost 5 bases, with 14 bases spanning the gap. Written as DNA, the CDR3 is TGTGCCAGCAGTTCAACTAGTTGGGACGAGCAGTACTTC. Its protein product is CASSSTSWDEQYF.

The chain carries TRBV5-1 and TRBJ1-6, with 7 bases aligning to TRBD1. Trimming removed 2 bases from V and 0 bases from J; junction bases left unmatched: 2. This CDR3 is 16 amino acids long. Germline values: CDR1 SGHRS, CDR2 YFSETQ. The CDR3: CASSLGTDSYNSPLHF. In DNA form, the CDR3 reads TGCGCCAGCAGCTTAGGGACAGACTCCTATAATTCACCCCTCCACTTT. Using reference TRBV5-1 and TRBJ1-6 for the parts outside the CDR3, the full variable domain is KAGVTQTPRYLIKTRGQQVTLSCSPISGHRSVSWYQQTPGQGLQFLFEYFSETQRNKGNFPGRFSGRQFSNSRSEMNVSTLELGDSALYLCASSLGTDSYNSPLHFGNGTRLTVT.

This clone was observed a single time. The chain joins TRBV27 to TRBJ2-1; TRBD2 matches at 12 bases. J was trimmed by 5 bases and V by 9 bases; bases with no gene match: 5. This CDR3 has 14 amino acids. Germline CDR1 and CDR2: MNHEY and SMNVEV (reference sequence). In nucleotides, the CDR3 is TGTGCCAGTCGGCGACTAGCGGGAGACAATGAGCAGTTCTTC. Protein product: CASRRLAGDNEQFF.

The V and J genes are TRBV6-6 and TRBJ2-3, with a weak D call TRBD2 (7 bases). Germline lookup yields CDR1 MNHNY and CDR2 SVGAGI (reference sequence). Trimming removed 6 bases from V and 6 bases from J, with 16 bases in between. The CDR3 is 14 residues long. CDR3: CASRGGGAADTQYF. CDR3 DNA sequence: TGTGCCAGCAGGGGAGGGGGGGCCGCGGATACGCAGTATTTT.

J is TRBJ2-3 and V is TRBV18, with TRBD2 matching 10 bases. Trimming at V came to 3 bases and at J to 6 bases, leaving 6 bases not matched to a gene. This CDR3 is built from 15 residues. Per germline, CDR1 KGHSH and CDR2 LQKENI. CDR3 DNA: TGTGCCAGCTCACCTCTAGCGGGAGCCCGGGATACGCAGTATTTT. This codes for CASSPLAGARDTQYF.

This clone occurred once. This chain links TRBV28 with TRBJ1-2; D remains ambiguous. Trimming left V 6 bases short and J 2 bases short, with 16 bases between. CDR3 length equals 15 residues. Per germline, CDR1 MDHEN and CDR2 SYDVKM. CDR3: CASSDPNLGNYGYTF. The CDR3 bases are TGTGCCAGCAGCGACCCAAACCTCGGGAACTATGGCTACACCTTC.

V is TRBV28 and J is TRBJ1-2, with 10 bases aligning to TRBD1. Germline lookup yields CDR1 MDHEN and CDR2 SYDVKM. Germline trimming cut 4 bases from V and 5 bases from J; bases unmatched to any gene: 7. The CDR3 sequence is 15 residues long. The CDR3 nucleotides are TGTGCCAGCAGTTCATCCGGGACAGGGGAATATGGCTACACCTTC. Amino acid sequence: CASSSSGTGEYGYTF.